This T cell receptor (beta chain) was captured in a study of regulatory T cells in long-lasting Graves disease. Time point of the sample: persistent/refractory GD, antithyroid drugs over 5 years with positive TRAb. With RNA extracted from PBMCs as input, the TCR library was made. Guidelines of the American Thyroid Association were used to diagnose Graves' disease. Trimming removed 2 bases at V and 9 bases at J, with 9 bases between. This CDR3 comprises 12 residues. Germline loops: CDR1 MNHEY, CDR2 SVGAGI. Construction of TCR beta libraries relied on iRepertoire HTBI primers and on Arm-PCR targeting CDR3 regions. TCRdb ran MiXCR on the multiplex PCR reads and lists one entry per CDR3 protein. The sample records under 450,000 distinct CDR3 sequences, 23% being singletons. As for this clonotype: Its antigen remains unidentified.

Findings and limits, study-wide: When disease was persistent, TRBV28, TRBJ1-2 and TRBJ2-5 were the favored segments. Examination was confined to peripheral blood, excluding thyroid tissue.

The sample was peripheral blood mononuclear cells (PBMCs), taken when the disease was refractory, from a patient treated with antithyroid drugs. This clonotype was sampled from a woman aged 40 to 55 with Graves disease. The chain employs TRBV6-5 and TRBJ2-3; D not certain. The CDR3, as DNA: TGTGCCAGCAGTTACCCCGAAGGGACGCAGTATTTT. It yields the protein CASSYPEGTQYF.